This passage covers 7 T cell receptor beta chains from one sample sequenced in a study of blood T cell repertoires in COVID-19. Clones were sequenced by immunoSEQ multiplex PCR, and TCRdb holds only the in-frame ones, with some missing. The profile shows over 95,000 clones, approximately 90% of them singletons. The sequencing input was peripheral blood. The receptors were sampled from a human donor with acute or convalescent COVID-19. The donor label of this sample is uncertain.

The CDR3 sequence is CASNQLGLGAKNIQYF. Written as DNA, the CDR3 is TGCGCCAGCAACCAACTAGGATTAGGAGCCAAAAACATTCAGTACTTC. This sequence joins TRBV10-1 and TRBJ2-4; D possibly corresponds to TRBD2 (5 bases). Trimming removed 7 bases from V and 0 bases from J, with 16 bases in between. Germline V lookup: CDR1 WNHNN, CDR2 SYGVQD (reference sequence). The CDR3 totals 16 residues.

This chain joins TRBV12-3 or TRBV12-4 and TRBJ1-1; no clear D. Trimming pared 4 bases from V and 3 bases from J, leaving 9 bases between. The CDR3 sequence is 13 residues long. CDR3 residues: CASSSVGDTEAFF. In DNA, the CDR3 is TGTGCCAGCAGTTCGGTTGGTGACACTGAAGCTTTCTTT.

J is TRBJ1-5 and V is TRBV28, with a possible D match to TRBD1 (5 bases). Germline V lookup: CDR1 MDHEN, CDR2 SYDVKM. CDR3 size: 15 residues. The V gene lost 7 bases and the J gene lost 6 bases, with 19 bases spanning the gap. The DNA for the CDR3 is TGTGCCAGCACCGAAATAGGCAGGGAACCTCAGCCCCAGCATTTT. This gives the protein CASTEIGREPQPQHF.

This rearrangement joins TRBV7-3 to TRBJ2-3; D might be TRBD1 (5 bases). Trimming pared 2 bases from V and 9 bases from J, leaving 12 bases between. This CDR3 spans 13 amino acids. The germline gives CDR1 SGHTA, CDR2 FQGTGA. CDR3 in amino acids: CASSLDGAGTQYF. CDR3 sequence (DNA): TGTGCCAGCAGCTTAGATGGGGCAGGCACGCAGTATTTT.

The rearrangement joins TRBV2 to TRBJ1-3; the D gene is possibly TRBD1 (6 bases). From germline, CDR1 is SNHLY and CDR2 FYNNEI. V shed 6 bases and J shed 2 bases, with 14 bases lying between them. The CDR3 has 15 amino acids. CDR3: CASSDAQGTGNTIYF. The CDR3 region has the DNA TGTGCCAGCAGCGACGCACAGGGTACTGGAAACACCATATATTTT.

The rearrangement links TRBV6-1 to TRBJ1-5; 9 bases fit TRBD1. Losses at the gene ends were 8 bases for V and 5 bases for J; bases not matched to a gene: 7. The CDR3 has 14 amino acids. Per germline, CDR1 MNHNS and CDR2 SASEGT. Here the CDR3 reads CASGGQGGHQPQHF. CDR3 sequence (DNA): TGTGCCAGCGGGGGACAGGGTGGTCATCAGCCCCAGCATTTT.

V gene TRBV19 combines with J gene TRBJ1-1; 8 bases agree with TRBD1. V lost 9 bases and J lost 1; bases outside the gene matches: 10. Germline V lookup: CDR1 LNHDA, CDR2 SQIVND (reference sequence). The CDR3 is 15 amino acids. The CDR3 is CASKTSGGANTEAFF. CDR3 nucleotide sequence: TGTGCCAGCAAGACTTCAGGGGGCGCGAACACTGAAGCTTTCTTT.